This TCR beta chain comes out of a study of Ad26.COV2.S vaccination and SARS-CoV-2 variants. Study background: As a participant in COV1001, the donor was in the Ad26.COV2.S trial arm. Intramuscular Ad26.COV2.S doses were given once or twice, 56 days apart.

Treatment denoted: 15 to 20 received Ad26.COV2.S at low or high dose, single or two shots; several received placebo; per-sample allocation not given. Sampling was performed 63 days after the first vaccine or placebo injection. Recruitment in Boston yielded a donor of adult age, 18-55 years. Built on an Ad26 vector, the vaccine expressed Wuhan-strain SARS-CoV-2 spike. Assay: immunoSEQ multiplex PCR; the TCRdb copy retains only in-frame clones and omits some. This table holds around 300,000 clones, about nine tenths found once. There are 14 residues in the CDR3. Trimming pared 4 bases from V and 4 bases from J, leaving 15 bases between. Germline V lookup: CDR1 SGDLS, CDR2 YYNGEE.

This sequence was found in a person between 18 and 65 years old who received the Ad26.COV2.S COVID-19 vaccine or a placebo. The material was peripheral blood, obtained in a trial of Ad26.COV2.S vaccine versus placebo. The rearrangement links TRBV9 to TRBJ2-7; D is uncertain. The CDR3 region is CASSPYSDGYEQYV. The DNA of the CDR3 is TGTGCCAGCAGCCCTTACTCAGATGGTTACGAGCAGTACGTC.